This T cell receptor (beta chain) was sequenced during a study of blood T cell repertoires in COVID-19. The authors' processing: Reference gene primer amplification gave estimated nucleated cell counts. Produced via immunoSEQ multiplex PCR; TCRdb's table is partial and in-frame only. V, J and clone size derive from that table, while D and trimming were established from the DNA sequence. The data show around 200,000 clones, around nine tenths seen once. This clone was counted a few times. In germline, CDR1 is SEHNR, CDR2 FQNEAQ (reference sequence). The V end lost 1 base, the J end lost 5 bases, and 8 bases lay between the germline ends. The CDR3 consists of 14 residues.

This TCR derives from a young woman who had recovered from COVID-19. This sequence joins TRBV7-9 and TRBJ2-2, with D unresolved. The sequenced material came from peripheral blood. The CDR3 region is CASSLESDTGELFF. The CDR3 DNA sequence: TGTGCCAGCAGCTTAGAGAGCGATACCGGGGAGCTGTTTTTT.